This TCR beta chain was sequenced during a study of persistence of HIV-infected CD4 T cells. This nonspecific control used anti-CD3/anti-CD28 bead stimulation of CD4+ T cells. Sorting of responding CD4+ T cells relied on upregulated CD40 ligand together with CD69. Donors had CD4+ T cell counts above 400 cells/uL and were CMV-seropositive. The libraries were made with immunoSEQ version 4 in survey mode. TCRdb's table, derived via immunoSEQ multiplex PCR, lists solely in-frame clones and lacks some. Counted here are roughly 43,000 clones, about 90% occurring once; the ten biggest clones make up under 1.2%. Trimming removed 0 bases at V and 3 bases at J, with 17 bases between. CDR1 is KGHSH, CDR2 LQKENI, per germline. The CDR3 consists of 17 residues. This clone occurred once. Its specificity is not known.

Sample: CD4+ T cells sorted from PBMCs after approximately 19-hour stimulation, taken from a patient who received antiretroviral therapy. The rearrangement uses TRBV18 and TRBJ1-1, with D possibly TRBD1 on 6 matching bases. The receptor comes from an adult man with HIV who was CMV-seropositive. CDR3 loop: CASSPPVGGGSDTEAFF. The CDR3 DNA sequence: TGTGCCAGCTCACCACCGGTAGGGGGGGGCTCAGACACTGAAGCTTTCTTT.